The next 23 T cell receptor beta chains were all read from a single sample in a study of T cell responses to AZD1222 COVID-19 vaccine. Sequencing was performed with immunoSEQ multiplex PCR; in TCRdb, only in-frame clones are kept and a portion is missing. The repertoire holds 90,000 to 120,000 clones, 86% seen once, with 3.3% in the top ten. The sequencing here drew on peripheral blood, taken on day 0 of AZD1222 vaccination. The receptors shown here come from an adult in good health.

V and J are TRBV20-1 and TRBJ1-2; 8 bases are shared with TRBD1. In germline, CDR1 is DFQATT, CDR2 SNEGSKA (reference sequence). Trimming removed 3 bases from V and 0 bases from J; junction bases left unmatched: 9. The CDR3 sequence is 16 residues long. The CDR3 here is CSASVDRAVANYGYTF. CDR3 DNA: TGCAGTGCTAGTGTGGACAGGGCCGTTGCTAACTATGGCTACACCTTC.

The chain uses TRBV19 and TRBJ2-2, with D unclear. Trimming pared 4 bases from V and 4 bases from J, leaving 10 bases between. Germline V CDR1 and CDR2: LNHDA, SQIVND (reference sequence). This CDR3 has 14 amino acids. The CDR3 sequence is CASSTADITGELFF. The DNA of the CDR3 is TGTGCCAGTAGTACCGCAGACATCACCGGGGAGCTGTTTTTT.

A single count supports this clone. This rearrangement joins TRBV30 to TRBJ1-1, with D hard to call. This CDR3 contains 16 residues. V was clipped by 0 bases and J by 1 base, with 15 bases between them. Germline assignment: CDR1 GTSNPN and CDR2 SVGIG (reference sequence). The CDR3 loop reads CAWSVGGSAGNTEAFF. CDR3 sequence (DNA): TGTGCCTGGAGTGTAGGCGGGTCGGCTGGGAACACTGAAGCTTTCTTT.

This chain uses TRBV6-4 with TRBJ1-4; D gene ambiguous. Looked up from germline, CDR1 is MRHNA and CDR2 is SNTAGT. The V and J ends lost 8 bases and 7 bases respectively, with 14 bases between them. This CDR3 region has 13 residues. The CDR3: CASSDRVGEKLFF. CDR3 nucleotides: TGTGCCAGCTCTGACCGCGTGGGTGAAAAACTGTTTTTT.

This clone appeared a single time. The V call is TRBV7-6, the J call TRBJ1-3, with D possibly matching TRBD1 (6 bases). The V end was cut by 5 bases, the J end by 0 bases, with 11 bases between. Per the germline V gene, CDR1 is SGHVS and CDR2 is FNYEAQ. This CDR3 is 15 amino acids long. The CDR3 here is CASSTGGGSGNTIYF. The CDR3 nucleotides read TGTGCCAGCAGCACGGGAGGGGGCTCTGGAAACACCATATATTTT.

The chain combines TRBV19 with TRBJ1-3; D unclear. Germline CDR1 is LNHDA and CDR2 is SQIVND (reference sequence). The CDR3 contains 14 residues. V lost 3 bases and J 1 base, leaving 7 bases between the germline ends. Here the CDR3 DNA reads TGTGCCAGTAGTATTCCACGATCTGGAAACACCATATATTTT. Protein sequence: CASSIPRSGNTIYF.

This rearrangement joins TRBV9 to TRBJ2-7; D may be TRBD1 (7 bases). This CDR3 contains 15 residues. Trimming removed 3 bases from V and 1 base from J, with 14 bases in between. Germline CDR1 and CDR2: SGDLS and YYNGEE. The CDR3 region has the DNA TGTGCCAGCAGCGGAGGCGCAGGGGGGTCCTACGAGCAGTACTTC. Amino acids: CASSGGAGGSYEQYF.

This sequence joins TRBV5-5 and TRBJ1-3; D is ambiguous. The CDR3 totals 16 residues. Trimming shortened V by 4 bases and J by 0 bases, and 14 bases separated the two germline ends. The V gene's germline CDR1 is SGHKS and CDR2 YYEKEE (reference sequence). The CDR3 loop reads CASSPLGTASGNTIYF. The CDR3 region has the DNA TGTGCCAGCAGCCCCCTGGGCACAGCCTCTGGAAACACCATATATTTT.

The chain joins TRBV7-9 to TRBJ2-5; no firm D call. Per germline, CDR1 SEHNR and CDR2 FQNEAQ (reference sequence). The CDR3 is 14 amino acids. V lost 2 bases to trimming and J lost 2 bases, with 9 bases between them. The CDR3 spells CASSLRTEQETQYF. The CDR3 bases are TGTGCCAGCAGCTTAAGAACAGAGCAAGAGACCCAGTACTTC.

The chain employs TRBV7-9 and TRBJ2-7, with D possibly TRBD2 on 5 matching bases. V lost 5 bases and J lost 0, with 14 bases in between. The germline V gene encodes CDR1 SEHNR and CDR2 FQNEAQ (reference sequence). The CDR3 is made up of 15 amino acids. The CDR3 spells CASSTRTAGSYEQYF. The CDR3 region has the DNA TGTGCCAGCAGCACCAGGACGGCGGGCTCCTACGAGCAGTACTTC.

The rearrangement joins TRBV9 to TRBJ2-7; D is perhaps TRBD1 (6 bases). The CDR3 sequence is 14 residues long. Germline V gene sequence: CDR1 SGDLS, CDR2 YYNGEE. With 0 bases removed from V and 3 bases from J, the gap between germline ends came to 10 bases. The CDR3 here is CASSVDQGNYEQYF. The CDR3 coding sequence is TGTGCCAGCAGCGTAGACCAGGGGAACTACGAGCAGTACTTC.

Only one count was recorded for this clone. The chain couples TRBV5-1 to TRBJ2-3; 11 bases are shared with TRBD2. Losses at the gene ends were 4 bases for V and 3 bases for J; bases not matched to a gene: 7. Per germline, CDR1 SGHRS and CDR2 YFSETQ. CDR3 length: 16 amino acids. The CDR3 sequence: CASSLLAGGGTDTQYF. CDR3 DNA: TGCGCCAGCAGCCTCCTAGCGGGGGGAGGTACAGATACGCAGTATTTT. The entire variable domain, with the rest obtained from reference TRBV5-1 and TRBJ2-3, is as follows: KAGVTQTPRYLIKTRGQQVTLSCSPISGHRSVSWYQQTPGQGLQFLFEYFSETQRNKGNFPGRFSGRQFSNSRSEMNVSTLELGDSALYLCASSLLAGGGTDTQYFGPGTRLTVL.

CDR3 in DNA: TGCGCCAGCAGCTTCGGGCCTCAAGCCCCCTACGAGCAGTACTTC. Protein sequence: CASSFGPQAPYEQYF. J is TRBJ2-7 and V is TRBV5-1; D not certain. The V gene lost 2 bases and the J gene lost 2 bases, with 14 bases spanning the gap. The CDR3 runs to 15 residues. From germline, CDR1 is SGHRS and CDR2 YFSETQ.

The chain uses TRBV5-4 and TRBJ2-1; 9 bases fit TRBD1. Germline V gives CDR1 SGHNT, CDR2 YYREEE (reference sequence). The CDR3 sequence is 15 residues long. V lost 4 bases to trimming and J lost 4 bases; unmatched junction nucleotides: 6. The CDR3, as DNA: TGTGCCAGCAGCAGGTCCGGGACAGGGTACAATGAGCAGTTCTTC. Protein sequence: CASSRSGTGYNEQFF.

This clone was seen a single time. The chain recombines TRBV3-1 (or the pseudogene TRBV3-2) with TRBJ1-2, with 7 bases identical to TRBD1. Germline V gene data show CDR1 as LGHDT and CDR2 as YNNKEL (reference sequence). This CDR3 is 14 amino acids long. V was pared by 0 bases and J by 8 bases, with 6 bases of the junction left unmatched. The CDR3 DNA is TGTGCCAGCAGCCAAGAAGGAGGGGGCGCCGGCTACACCTTC. Protein sequence: CASSQEGGGAGYTF.

The chain couples TRBV12-3 or TRBV12-4 to TRBJ1-1; TRBD1 aligns across 9 bases. With 8 bases clipped from V and 5 bases from J, the junction kept 6 bases outside the gene matches. The CDR3 covers 13 residues. The CDR3 DNA reads TGTGCCAGCGGACAGGGGAGGAGAACTGAAGCTTTCTTT. Protein sequence: CASGQGRRTEAFF.

In this sample, this clone turned up once. The chain combines TRBV19 with TRBJ1-3; D remains unclear. The CDR3 contains 15 residues. Germline values: CDR1 LNHDA, CDR2 SQIVND (reference sequence). Trimming removed 7 bases at V and 0 bases at J, with 13 bases between. The CDR3 reads CASNPGRSSGNTIYF. CDR3 in DNA: TGTGCCAGTAACCCCGGACGTAGCTCTGGAAACACCATATATTTT.

The gene calls are TRBV5-1 and TRBJ2-5, with 10 bases lining up with TRBD2. The CDR3 contains 16 residues. V dropped 4 bases and J dropped 5; count of bases not matched to a gene: 11. Per the germline V gene, CDR1 is SGHRS and CDR2 is YFSETQ. CDR3 in DNA: TGCGCCAGCAGCCGGGACCTTAGCGGGGGGACCGAGACCCAGTACTTC. As protein: CASSRDLSGGTETQYF.

The chain employs TRBV24-1 and TRBJ2-1, with 9 bases identical to TRBD2. J was trimmed by 7 bases and V by 10 bases; bases with no gene match: 16. Looked up from germline, CDR1 is KGHDR and CDR2 is SFDVKD. The CDR3 is 16 residues long. The CDR3 here is CATGGSGGDRRNEQFF. CDR3 nucleotides: TGTGCCACTGGGGGTAGCGGGGGAGATAGAAGAAATGAGCAGTTCTTC.

The CDR3 DNA follows: TGTGCCAGCACATCGACACCCTATGGCTACACCTTC. Amino acids: CASTSTPYGYTF. The rearrangement uses TRBV12-3 or TRBV12-4 and TRBJ1-2; D is unresolved. The CDR3 totals 12 residues. Trimming shortened V by 7 bases and J by 4 bases, and 10 bases separated the two germline ends.

This chain uses TRBV6-2 or TRBV6-3 with TRBJ1-5; a possible D gene is TRBD1 (5 bases). The V end lost 5 bases, the J end lost 5 bases, and 13 bases lay between the germline ends. Germline-derived CDR1 and CDR2 are MNHEY and SVGEGT. The CDR3 extends over 14 amino acids. CDR3 residues: CASSPHGGDQPQHF. The CDR3, as DNA: TGTGCCAGCAGTCCCCACGGGGGGGATCAGCCCCAGCATTTT.

The CDR3 sequence: CASSLEIGMRAIRELFF. The CDR3 DNA follows: TGTGCCAGCAGCTTAGAGATCGGGATGAGGGCCATTAGGGAGCTGTTTTTT. The rearrangement joins TRBV11-2 to TRBJ2-2; D possibly corresponds to TRBD2 (5 bases). Trimming shortened V by 0 bases and J by 9 bases, and 20 bases separated the two germline ends. Germline lookup yields CDR1 SGHAT and CDR2 FQNNGV. The CDR3 extends over 17 amino acids.

This chain uses TRBV5-1 with TRBJ1-4; D uncertain. Trimming took 2 bases from V and 8 from J, leaving 16 bases between them. Germline values: CDR1 SGHRS, CDR2 YFSETQ. The CDR3 is 15 amino acids. The CDR3: CASSLAGSRGEKLFF. The CDR3 nucleotides read TGCGCCAGCAGCTTAGCGGGCAGCCGAGGGGAAAAACTGTTTTTT.